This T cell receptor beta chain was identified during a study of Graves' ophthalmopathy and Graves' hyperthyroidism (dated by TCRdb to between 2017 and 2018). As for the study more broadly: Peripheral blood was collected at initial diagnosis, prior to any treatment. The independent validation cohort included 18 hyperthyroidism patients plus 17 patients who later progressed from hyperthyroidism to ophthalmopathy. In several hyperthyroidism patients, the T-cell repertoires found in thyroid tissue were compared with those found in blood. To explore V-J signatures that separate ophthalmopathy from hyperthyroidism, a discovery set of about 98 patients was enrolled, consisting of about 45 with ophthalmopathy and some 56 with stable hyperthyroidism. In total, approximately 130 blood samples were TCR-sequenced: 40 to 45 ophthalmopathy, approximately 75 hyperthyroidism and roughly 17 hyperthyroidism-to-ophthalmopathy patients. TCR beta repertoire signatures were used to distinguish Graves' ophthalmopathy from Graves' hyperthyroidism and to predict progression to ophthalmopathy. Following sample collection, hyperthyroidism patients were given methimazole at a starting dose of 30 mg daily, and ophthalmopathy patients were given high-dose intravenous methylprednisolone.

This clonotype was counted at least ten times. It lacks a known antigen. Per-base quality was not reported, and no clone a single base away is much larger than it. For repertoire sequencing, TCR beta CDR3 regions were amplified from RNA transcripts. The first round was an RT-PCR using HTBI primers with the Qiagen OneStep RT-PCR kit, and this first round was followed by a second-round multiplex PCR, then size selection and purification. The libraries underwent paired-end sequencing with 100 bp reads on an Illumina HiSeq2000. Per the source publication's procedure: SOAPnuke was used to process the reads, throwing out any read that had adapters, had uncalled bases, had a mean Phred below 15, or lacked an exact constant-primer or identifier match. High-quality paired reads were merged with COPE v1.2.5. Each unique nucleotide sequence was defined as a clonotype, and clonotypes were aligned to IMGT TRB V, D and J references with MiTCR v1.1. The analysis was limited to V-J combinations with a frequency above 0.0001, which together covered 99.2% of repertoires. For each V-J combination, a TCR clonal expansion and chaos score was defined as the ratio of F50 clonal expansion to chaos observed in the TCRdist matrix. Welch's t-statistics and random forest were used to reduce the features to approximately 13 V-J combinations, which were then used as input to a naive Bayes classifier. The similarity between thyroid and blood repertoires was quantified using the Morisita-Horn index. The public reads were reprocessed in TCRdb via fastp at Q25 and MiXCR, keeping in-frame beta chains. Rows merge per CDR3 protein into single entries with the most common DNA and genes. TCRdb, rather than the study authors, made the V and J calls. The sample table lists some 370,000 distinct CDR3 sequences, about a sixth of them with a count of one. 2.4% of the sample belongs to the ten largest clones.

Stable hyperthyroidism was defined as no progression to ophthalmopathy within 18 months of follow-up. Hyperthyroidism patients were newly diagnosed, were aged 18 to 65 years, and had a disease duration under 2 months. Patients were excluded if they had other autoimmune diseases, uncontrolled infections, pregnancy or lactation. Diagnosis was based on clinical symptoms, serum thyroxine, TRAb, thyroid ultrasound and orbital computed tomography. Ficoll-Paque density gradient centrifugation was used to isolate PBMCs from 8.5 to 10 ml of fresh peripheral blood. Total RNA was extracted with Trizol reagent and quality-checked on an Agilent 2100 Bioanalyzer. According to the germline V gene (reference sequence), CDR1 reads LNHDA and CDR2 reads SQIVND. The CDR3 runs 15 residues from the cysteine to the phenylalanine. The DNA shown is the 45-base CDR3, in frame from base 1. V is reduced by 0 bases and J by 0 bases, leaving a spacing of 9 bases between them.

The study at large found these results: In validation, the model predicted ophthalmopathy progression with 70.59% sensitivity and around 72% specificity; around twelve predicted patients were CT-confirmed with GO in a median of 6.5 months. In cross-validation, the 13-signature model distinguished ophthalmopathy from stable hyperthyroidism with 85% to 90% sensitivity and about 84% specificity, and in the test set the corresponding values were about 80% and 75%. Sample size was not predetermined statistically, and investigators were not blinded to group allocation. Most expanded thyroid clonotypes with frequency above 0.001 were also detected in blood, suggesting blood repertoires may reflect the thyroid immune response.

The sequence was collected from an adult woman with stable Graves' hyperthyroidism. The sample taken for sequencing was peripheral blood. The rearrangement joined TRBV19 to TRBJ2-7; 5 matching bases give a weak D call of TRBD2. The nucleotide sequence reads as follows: TGTGCCAGTAGTATAGAGGACTCCAGCTCCTACGAGCAGTACTTC. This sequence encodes CASSIEDSSSYEQYF.